A selection of T cell receptor beta chains follows, all from one sample in a study of identical twins. TCRdb reprocessed the 5' RACE reads via MiXCR and lists one record per CDR3 protein. The sample shows 200,000 to 250,000 distinct CDR3 sequences, roughly a tenth of them seen only once. Sample: memory T cells sorted from blood. All receptors come from a middle-aged man in good health. Each CDR3 is given with its conserved first and last residue. The D gene is left open where the match is weak. Clone size is given for some rows only: seen once, a few or many times, or a class if the clone is expanded.

clone size: many
D gene: NA
V gene: TRBV29-1
J gene: TRBJ2-1
CDR3 DNA: TGCAGCGTCGCCGGGGAAGCCTACAATGAGCAGTTCTTC
CDR3 protein: CSVAGEAYNEQFF

clone size: NA
D gene: NA
V gene: TRBV7-9
J gene: TRBJ1-3
CDR3 DNA: TGTGCCAGCAGCTCCCAGGTCTACTCTGGAAACACCATATATTTT
CDR3 protein: CASSSQVYSGNTIYF

clone size: few
D gene: NA
V gene: TRBV20-1
J gene: TRBJ2-3
CDR3 DNA: TGCAGCCCCACCTTCACAGATACGCAGTATTTT
CDR3 protein: CSPTFTDTQYF

clone size: NA
D gene: TRBD1
V gene: TRBV20-1
J gene: TRBJ1-2
CDR3 DNA: TGCAGTGCCCCGGGACAGATGACTAACTATGGCTACACCTTC
CDR3 protein: CSAPGQMTNYGYTF

clone size: few
D gene: TRBD1
V gene: TRBV5-1
J gene: TRBJ1-2
CDR3 DNA: TGCGCCAGCAGCCGGACAGGGGGCACCTATGGCTACACCTTC
CDR3 protein: CASSRTGGTYGYTF

clone size: many
D gene: TRBD1
V gene: TRBV4-3
J gene: TRBJ2-3
CDR3 DNA: TGCGCCAGCAGCCAGGACACAGGGGCGGCAGATACGCAGTATTTT
CDR3 protein: CASSQDTGAADTQYF

clone size: NA
D gene: NA
V gene: TRBV10-3
J gene: TRBJ1-1
CDR3 DNA: TGTGCCATCAGTGAGACAGGAATGAACACTGAAGCTTTCTTT
CDR3 protein: CAISETGMNTEAFF

clone size: NA
D gene: NA
V gene: TRBV4-2
J gene: TRBJ1-1
CDR3 DNA: TGTGCCAGCAGCCGCGGACTGACTCCATCGGGGGCTGAAGCTTTCTTT
CDR3 protein: CASSRGLTPSGAEAFF

clone size: many
D gene: TRBD2
V gene: TRBV20-1
J gene: TRBJ2-1
CDR3 DNA: TGCAGTGCCGCTAGCGGGGGAAGTCCCTACAATGAGCAGTTCTTC
CDR3 protein: CSAASGGSPYNEQFF

clone size: NA
D gene: NA
V gene: TRBV25-1
J gene: TRBJ2-7
CDR3 DNA: TGTGCCGCCAGGGGGGGTGGCTCCTACGAGCAGTACTTC
CDR3 protein: CAARGGGSYEQYF

clone size: few
D gene: TRBD1
V gene: TRBV9
J gene: TRBJ2-7
CDR3 DNA: TGTGCCAGCAGCGCCTACCAGACAGGGGGAGACGAGCAGTACTTC
CDR3 protein: CASSAYQTGGDEQYF

clone size: many
D gene: TRBD1
V gene: TRBV3-1
J gene: TRBJ2-1
CDR3 DNA: TGTGCCAGCAGCCAAGTTGTAGGGGGCGGAAACAATGAGCAGTTCTTC
CDR3 protein: CASSQVVGGGNNEQFF

clone size: NA
D gene: NA
V gene: TRBV14
J gene: TRBJ1-6
CDR3 DNA: TGTGCCAGCAGCCACACACCCAATTCACCCCTCCACTTT
CDR3 protein: CASSHTPNSPLHF

clone size: many
D gene: TRBD2
V gene: TRBV19
J gene: TRBJ2-7
CDR3 DNA: TGTGCCAGTAGTATGTCGGCTAGCGGGAGGAGCGAGCAGTACTTC
CDR3 protein: CASSMSASGRSEQYF

clone size: many
D gene: NA
V gene: TRBV9
J gene: TRBJ1-1
CDR3 DNA: TGTGCCAGCAGCGTAGACGCGGGAGGAGGCGATACTGAAGCTTTCTTT
CDR3 protein: CASSVDAGGGDTEAFF

clone size: few
D gene: TRBD1
V gene: TRBV7-2
J gene: TRBJ2-7
CDR3 DNA: TGTGCCAGCAGTTACTCTGGCAGGGGGACCTACGAGCAGTACTTC
CDR3 protein: CASSYSGRGTYEQYF

clone size: many
D gene: NA
V gene: TRBV3-1
J gene: TRBJ2-1
CDR3 DNA: TGTGCCAGCAGCCAATACCCTAGCAAGCAGTTCTTC
CDR3 protein: CASSQYPSKQFF

clone size: NA
D gene: NA
V gene: TRBV30
J gene: TRBJ2-7
CDR3 DNA: TGTGCCTGGAGCTCGGGACTTCTCCTTTACGAGCAGTACTTC
CDR3 protein: CAWSSGLLLYEQYF

clone size: few
D gene: NA
V gene: TRBV7-9
J gene: TRBJ2-1
CDR3 DNA: TGTGCCAGCAGCACCGACTTGGATGAGCAGTTCTTC
CDR3 protein: CASSTDLDEQFF

clone size: NA
D gene: NA
V gene: TRBV20-1
J gene: TRBJ2-7
CDR3 DNA: TGCAGTGCGATTCAGGGAGGCTACGAGCAGTACTTC
CDR3 protein: CSAIQGGYEQYF

clone size: NA
D gene: NA
V gene: TRBV24-1
J gene: TRBJ2-5
CDR3 DNA: TGTGCCACCAGTGGGGGTACAGGGAACCAAGAGACCCAGTACTTC
CDR3 protein: CATSGGTGNQETQYF

clone size: NA
D gene: TRBD2
V gene: TRBV6-1
J gene: TRBJ2-5
CDR3 DNA: TGTGCCAGCAGTGAATTACTAGCGGTCGATAGTGAGACCCAGTACTTC
CDR3 protein: CASSELLAVDSETQYF

clone size: many
D gene: NA
V gene: TRBV29-1
J gene: TRBJ2-1
CDR3 DNA: TGCAGCGTTGAATTAAGGGGCGGTCAATCTTACTCCTACAATGAGCAGTTCTTC
CDR3 protein: CSVELRGGQSYSYNEQFF

clone size: many
D gene: NA
V gene: TRBV12-3/TRBV12-4
J gene: TRBJ2-5
CDR3 DNA: TGTGCCAGCAGCCCTACTAGCTTCACCCAGTACTTC
CDR3 protein: CASSPTSFTQYF